This T cell receptor (beta chain) was profiled in a study of vaccination and CD4 T cells after COVID-19. Study-wide results and caveats: A median about 90% of convalescent patients' SARS-CoV-2-reactive clones emerged only after vaccination.

Treatment in this sample: approximately 11-day PBMC culture with coronavirus spike peptide pools or control peptides (ViraFEST assay). The PCR-positive dates, March through December 2020, came before the US Alpha, Beta and Delta variants. Researchers used the Oncomine TCR Beta short-read assay to sequence DNA from cultured CD4+ T cells. One entry per CDR3 protein, called by TCRdb with MiXCR from the PCR reads. The sample comprises about 3,500 distinct CDR3 sequences, 35% to 55% of which are singletons, and 40% to 55% rests with the top ten. Remarks on this clonotype: The antigen remains undetermined.

Sequenced input: CD4+ T cells from blood, cultured in vitro. This TCR was recovered from a human donor who had recovered from COVID-19.

In DNA, the CDR3 is TGTGCCAGCACAAGGACAGGAGTTTATAATTCACCCCTCCACTTT. This codes for CASTRTGVYNSPLHF. This sequence joins TRBV2 and TRBJ1-6; 7 bases are a match to TRBD1. With 7 bases clipped from V and 4 bases from J, the junction kept 7 bases outside the gene matches. CDR1 is SNHLY and CDR2 is FYNNEI in the germline V gene. The CDR3 spans 15 residues.